These 27 T cell receptor beta chains were sequenced from one sample in a study of identifying expanded T cells in peripheral blood. Profiled with immunoSEQ multiplex PCR; TCRdb holds only in-frame clones, not every one. The sample consists of some 78,000 clones, approximately 84% of them appearing once. The specimen sequenced was blood. The receptors were sampled from a person aged 18 to 70 in good health.

The chain recombines TRBV7-9 with TRBJ1-2; D might be TRBD1 (5 bases). Germline-derived CDR1 and CDR2 are SEHNR and FQNEAQ (reference sequence). The V and J ends lost 5 bases and 14 bases respectively, with 21 bases between them. CDR3 length: 13 residues. Written as DNA, the CDR3 is TGTGCCAGCAGCCCGGGCCGGGGGATTGGGTGGACCTTC. Translation gives CASSPGRGIGWTF.

The chain recombines TRBV19 with TRBJ1-4; D is possibly TRBD1 (5 bases). V was cut by 4 bases and J by 7 bases, with 16 bases left in between. There are 15 residues in the CDR3. Germline CDR1 reads LNHDA; CDR2 reads SQIVND (reference sequence). The CDR3 DNA is TGTGCCAGTAGTACGGTCGCAGGGATCGGTGAAAAACTGTTTTTT. This translates into CASSTVAGIGEKLFF.

The chain recombines TRBV2 with TRBJ1-1; TRBD1 agrees at 7 bases. J was trimmed by 3 bases and V by 7 bases; bases with no gene match: 8. CDR1 and CDR2 from the germline V gene are SNHLY and FYNNEI. The CDR3 contains 14 residues. CDR3 sequence (DNA): TGTGCCAGCAACCTACAGGGGAAGGACACTGAAGCTTTCTTT. This codes for CASNLQGKDTEAFF.

This clone was seen a few times. The genes are TRBV28 and TRBJ1-2, with unresolved D. Germline CDR1 and CDR2: MDHEN and SYDVKM. V shed 2 bases and J shed 2 bases, with 0 bases lying between them. The CDR3 spans 11 residues. The CDR3 sequence: CASSLNYGYTF. Here the CDR3 DNA reads TGTGCCAGCAGTTTAAACTATGGCTACACCTTC.

V gene TRBV28 combines with J gene TRBJ1-1; D is unclear. Deletions cut 2 bases from V and 0 bases from J, with 13 bases between. This CDR3 spans 16 amino acids. Germline values: CDR1 MDHEN, CDR2 SYDVKM. The CDR3 reads CASSLEQIYMNTEAFF. Written as DNA, the CDR3 is TGTGCCAGCAGTTTAGAGCAAATCTACATGAACACTGAAGCTTTCTTT.

This clone showed up just a few times. This chain connects TRBV6-4 to TRBJ2-3; 11 nucleotides match TRBD1. The ends lost 3 bases at V and 6 bases at J; junction bases unmatched: 5. Germline values: CDR1 MRHNA, CDR2 SNTAGT. The CDR3 is made up of 15 amino acids. CDR3 coding DNA: TGTGCCAGCAGTGAAAATGGACAGGGGGCTGATACGCAGTATTTT. This sequence encodes CASSENGQGADTQYF.

J is TRBJ1-2 and V is TRBV6-6; D remains unclear. V gave up 6 bases and J gave up 4 bases, with 12 bases separating them. CDR1 is MNHNY, CDR2 SVGAGI, per germline (reference sequence). The CDR3 runs to 13 residues. This CDR3 reads CASRNTDAYGYTF. CDR3 DNA: TGTGCCAGCAGGAATACAGACGCCTATGGCTACACCTTC.

The V and J genes are TRBV6-1 and TRBJ1-5, with 7 bases aligning to TRBD1. This CDR3 spans 16 amino acids. V shed 3 bases and J 5 bases; nucleotides not matched to a gene: 10. Germline loops: CDR1 MNHNS, CDR2 SASEGT. The CDR3 reads CASSDLVGRGDQPQHF. DNA of the CDR3: TGTGCCAGCAGTGACCTGGTGGGCAGGGGGGATCAGCCCCAGCATTTT.

J is TRBJ2-1 and V is TRBV29-1; 8 bases align to TRBD1. J lost 6 bases, V lost 4 bases, and 2 bases had no gene match. The CDR3 extends over 12 amino acids. CDR1 is SQVTM and CDR2 is ANQGSEA in the germline V gene. CDR3 region: CSVVGQGNEQFF. DNA for the CDR3: TGCAGCGTTGTCGGACAGGGCAATGAGCAGTTCTTC.

The chain uses TRBV9 and TRBJ2-7; the match to TRBD2 covers 8 bases. The CDR3 is 16 amino acids. CDR1 and CDR2 from the germline V gene are SGDLS and YYNGEE. With V trimmed by 4 bases and J by 5 bases, 14 bases remained unmatched. This CDR3 is CASSPSVEREYHEQYF. The DNA of the CDR3 is TGTGCCAGCAGCCCCTCCGTCGAGCGGGAGTACCACGAGCAGTACTTC.

The chain couples TRBV20-1 to TRBJ2-1; D remains unclear. This CDR3 is built from 11 residues. Looked up from germline, CDR1 is DFQATT and CDR2 is SNEGSKA (reference sequence). Trimming removed 3 bases at V and 8 bases at J, with 8 bases between. The CDR3 nucleotides read TGCAGTGCTAGGTCCGATTATGAGCAGTTCTTC. It yields the protein CSARSDYEQFF.

The V and J genes are TRBV4-2 and TRBJ2-5, with TRBD2 matching over 10 bases. After removal of 4 bases from V and 0 bases from J, the junction contained 5 bases not matched to a gene. This CDR3 is built from 16 residues. The germline V gene encodes CDR1 LGHNA and CDR2 YNFKEQ. The CDR3 region is CASSPTSGEYQETQYF. The DNA for the CDR3 is TGTGCCAGCAGCCCAACTAGCGGGGAGTACCAAGAGACCCAGTACTTC.

The chain is built from TRBV9 and TRBJ2-1, with 11 bases matching TRBD1. Germline V gene lookup returns CDR1 SGDLS and CDR2 YYNGEE. The CDR3 covers 14 residues. With V trimmed by 4 bases and J by 9 bases, 6 bases remained unmatched. The CDR3 DNA sequence: TGTGCCAGCAGCCTGGGACAGGGGGTTGGTGAGCAGTTCTTC. Translation: CASSLGQGVGEQFF.

The sample holds a few counts of this clone. The chain recombines TRBV19 with TRBJ1-5; possibly TRBD1 for D (5 bases). V lost 3 bases, J lost 6 bases, and 9 bases lay in between. From germline, CDR1 is LNHDA and CDR2 SQIVND (reference sequence). The CDR3 is 13 amino acids. The CDR3 nucleotides are TGTGCCAGTAGTATGCCAGGGCCTCAGCCCCAGCATTTT. It codes for CASSMPGPQPQHF.

This clone turned up a few times. The chain recombines TRBV11-2 with TRBJ2-3; D may be TRBD2 (6 bases). V gave up 3 bases and J gave up 2 bases, with 15 bases separating them. Germline V CDR1 and CDR2: SGHAT, FQNNGV. The CDR3 is 16 residues long. CDR3 loop: CASSFSGGDNTDTQYF. The CDR3 DNA reads as TGTGCCAGCAGCTTTAGCGGTGGCGACAACACAGATACGCAGTATTTT. Combining the CDR3 with reference TRBV11-2 and TRBJ2-3 gives the whole variable domain EAGVAQSPRYKIIEKRQSVAFWCNPISGHATLYWYQQILGQGPKLLIQFQNNGVVDDSQLPKDRFSAERLKGVDSTLKIQPAKLEDSAVYLCASSFSGGDNTDTQYFGPGTRLTVL.

In regard to this clone: One junction end disagrees with the germline gene, perhaps due to a read error. The DNA of the CDR3 is TGCAGCGTTGAAAAGGGCGGGGCCGCTAGCTTC. Protein sequence: CSVEKGGAASF. The chain couples TRBV29-1 to TRBJ2-7; perhaps TRBD2 as D (6 bases). The CDR3 is 11 residues long. Germline V gene lookup returns CDR1 SQVTM and CDR2 ANQGSEA.

The chain joins TRBV28 to TRBJ2-3; TRBD2 matches 8 bases. This CDR3 region has 15 residues. Germline lookup yields CDR1 MDHEN and CDR2 SYDVKM. The junction had 9 bases not matched to a gene; V was cut back by 8 bases and J by 2 bases. The CDR3 sequence is CASSGLAGDTDTQYF. Written as DNA, the CDR3 is TGTGCCAGCTCCGGACTAGCTGGTGACACAGATACGCAGTATTTT.

This rearrangement joins TRBV28 to TRBJ2-2; D not certain. Germline V CDR1 and CDR2: MDHEN, SYDVKM. The CDR3 consists of 14 residues. With 8 bases removed from V and 4 bases from J, the gap between germline ends came to 14 bases. The DNA for the CDR3 is TGTGCCAGCCGCATTGAACTGGGCACCGGGGAGCTGTTTTTT. As protein: CASRIELGTGELFF.

This clone was observed once. The chain is built from TRBV18 and TRBJ1-2, with TRBD1 matching 9 bases. CDR3 length: 17 residues. Losses at the gene ends were 6 bases for V and 2 bases for J; bases not matched to a gene: 13. Germline assignment: CDR1 KGHSH and CDR2 LQKENI. The DNA of the CDR3 is TGTGCCAGCTCCCCCCGAGACAGGGGGTCCTTAAACTATGGCTACACCTTC. As protein: CASSPRDRGSLNYGYTF.

This clone was seen only a few times. The V gene is TRBV29-1, the J gene TRBJ1-2; 8 nucleotides align to TRBD1. Germline CDR1 SQVTM, CDR2 ANQGSEA. CDR3 length equals 14 residues. V gave up 6 bases and J gave up 7 bases; unmatched junction bases: 13. The CDR3 DNA reads as TGCAGCGTGATTCTCATGCAGGGGGCGGGTGGCTACACCTTC. It encodes CSVILMQGAGGYTF.

The chain employs TRBV7-6 and TRBJ2-5; TRBD1 matches 10 bases. CDR1 and CDR2 from the germline V gene are SGHVS and FNYEAQ. Unmatched junction bases numbered 8, after V lost 2 bases and J lost 5 bases. This CDR3 has 16 residues. CDR3 in amino acids: CASSLWGQGLGETQYF. The CDR3 region has the DNA TGTGCCAGCAGCTTATGGGGACAGGGGCTGGGGGAGACCCAGTACTTC.

The chain links TRBV11-2 to TRBJ2-2; weak D call: TRBD2 (5 bases). CDR1 SGHAT and CDR2 FQNNGV come from the germline V gene. Trimming took 0 bases from V and 4 from J, leaving 6 bases between them. The length of the CDR3 is 14 residues. This chain's CDR3 is CASSLDLATGELFF. The CDR3 DNA reads as TGTGCCAGCAGCTTAGACCTAGCCACCGGGGAGCTGTTTTTT.

This chain uses TRBV19 with TRBJ2-1; TRBD2 matches 7 bases. V trimming: 4 bases; J trimming: 7 bases; junction bases outside the gene matches: 7. Germline CDR1 is LNHDA and CDR2 is SQIVND (reference sequence). The CDR3 runs 14 residues. DNA of the CDR3: TGTGCCAGTAGTAGAGTAGCGGGTAGAAATGAGCAGTTCTTC. Translation gives CASSRVAGRNEQFF.

V gene TRBV28 combines with J gene TRBJ2-7; D perhaps matches TRBD1 (5 bases). Germline loops: CDR1 MDHEN, CDR2 SYDVKM. The CDR3 has 16 residues. V lost 7 bases and J 3 bases, leaving 22 bases between the germline ends. The CDR3 spells CASTSLDSLGFYEQYF. The CDR3 nucleotides are TGTGCCAGCACTTCCCTCGACAGTCTGGGATTCTACGAGCAGTACTTC.

The genes are TRBV19 and TRBJ1-4; D unclear. Germline lookup yields CDR1 LNHDA and CDR2 SQIVND (reference sequence). The germline V and J ends were trimmed by 5 bases and 2 bases, with 21 bases remaining between them. This CDR3 comprises 18 residues. CDR3 sequence: CASSSIESPRMTNEKLFF. CDR3 DNA sequence: TGTGCCAGTAGTTCAATCGAGTCTCCCAGAATGACTAATGAAAAACTGTTTTTT.

The chain is built from TRBV6-5 and TRBJ2-7, with 9 bases identical to TRBD1. The germline V gene has CDR1 MNHEY and CDR2 SVGAGI. V dropped 5 bases and J dropped 2; count of bases not matched to a gene: 7. The CDR3 has 15 residues. The DNA of the CDR3 is TGTGCCAGCAGTACCGGGACAGGGAGCCCCTACGAGCAGTACTTC. This translates into CASSTGTGSPYEQYF.

In its sample, this clone ranks as medium-sized (0.01 to 0.1%). V usage is TRBV7-9 and J usage is TRBJ1-5; D might be TRBD1 (6 bases). The V gene's germline CDR1 is SEHNR and CDR2 FQNEAQ (reference sequence). V lost 5 bases, J lost 6 bases, and 14 bases lay in between. This CDR3 has 14 residues. In nucleotides, the CDR3 is TGTGCCAGCAGCGATCGGGGGGCCGGTCAGCCCCAGCATTTT. As protein: CASSDRGAGQPQHF.